This T cell receptor (beta chain) appears in the sequencing data of a study of blood T cell repertoires in COVID-19. At the level of the study: Samples taken during acute and convalescent COVID-19 were collected in the United States, Italy and Spain. In each case, the material was cDNA or gDNA derived from T cells, B-cell-depleted T cells, or PBMCs.

This clone was counted ten times or more. Trimming removed 5 bases from V and 7 bases from J; junction bases left unmatched: 2. CDR3 size: 13 residues. Germline values: CDR1 MNHEY, CDR2 SVGEGT. Methods used by the authors: By means of reference gene primer amplification, nucleated cell counts were estimated. The repertoire was sequenced with immunoSEQ multiplex PCR; TCRdb's copy has only in-frame clones and lacks some. The V and J calls and the clone size are those of that table, but D and trimming were determined from the DNA. In the table there are around 78,000 clones, just over 85% of which are singletons.

V is TRBV6-2 or TRBV6-3 and J is TRBJ2-4, with 10 bases lining up with TRBD2. Input material: peripheral blood. This TCR was sampled from a human donor in a cohort sampled during active COVID-19. CDR3 nucleotides: TGTGCCAGCAGTACTAGCGGGGTTAACATTCAGTACTTC. Translation gives CASSTSGVNIQYF.